This T cell receptor beta chain was identified during a study of blood T cell repertoires in COVID-19. Sequencing was performed with immunoSEQ multiplex PCR; in TCRdb, only in-frame clones are kept and a portion is missing. The table shows approximately 300,000 clones, with more than 85% occurring only once. V dropped 4 bases and J dropped 8 bases, with 19 bases sitting between them. The CDR3 extends over 15 amino acids. Per the germline V gene, CDR1 is SGDLS and CDR2 is YYNGEE. Input material: PBMCs or T cells enriched from blood (not recorded which). This clonotype was sampled from a woman aged 25-40 years who had recovered from COVID-19. This chain connects TRBV9 to TRBJ2-1, with TRBD1 as a possible D gene (6 bases). The CDR3 reads CASSPTGLRFDEQFF. CDR3 sequence (DNA): TGTGCCAGCAGCCCAACAGGGCTTCGTTTCGATGAGCAGTTCTTC.